This T cell receptor (beta chain) was identified during a study of blood T cell repertoires in COVID-19. Looking at the study overall: The cDNA or gDNA used as material had been derived from T cells, B-cell-depleted T cells, or PBMCs.

Original handling: By means of reference gene primer amplification, nucleated cell counts were estimated. The assay was immunoSEQ multiplex PCR, and TCRdb's table has in-frame clones only and misses some. That table furnishes V, J and clone size, whereas the DNA furnished D and trimming. The sample has fewer than 30,000 clones; roughly 86% are singletons. The trim removed 4 bases at V and 6 bases at J, leaving 5 bases unmatched. This CDR3 comprises 15 residues. Germline V CDR1 and CDR2: SNHLY, FYNNEI. The rearrangement links TRBV2 to TRBJ1-5; 11 positions agree with TRBD1. Sequenced input: peripheral blood. The sequence was obtained from a man in his fifties or sixties with active COVID-19. CDR3 nucleotides: TGTGCCAGCAGTGCCGGGACAGGGGGGTTTCAGCCCCAGCATTTT. This codes for CASSAGTGGFQPQHF.